These 20 T cell receptor beta chains share one sample of origin, sequenced in a study of CD8+CD57+ T cells in acquired aplastic anemia. Genomic DNA provided the template from which TCR beta VDJ and CDR3 profiles were obtained. TCRdb ran MiXCR on the reads and lists one entry per CDR3 protein. The sample lists 150,000 or so distinct CDR3 sequences, approximately 52% seen once, with less than 15% in the top ten. Whoever was chosen for sequencing had shown CD8+CD57+ cell expansion by flow cytometry. The sample consisted of sorted CD4+, CD8+, or CD8+CD57+ T cells (not recorded which) from PBMCs. All receptors derive from a human donor with aplastic anemia.

This clonotype was recorded at least ten times. The junction departs from germline at one end; a sequencing error may be responsible. The rearrangement links TRBV6-1 to TRBJ2-7; D possibly corresponds to TRBD1 (5 bases). CDR1 and CDR2 (germline): MNHNS, SASEGT. This CDR3 is 14 amino acids long. The DNA for the CDR3 is TGTGCCAGCACTGAAGGGTTACCAGGGTACGAGCAGTACTTC. Protein product: CASTEGLPGYEQYF.

This clonotype was seen a handful of times. One end of the junction fails to match germline, which may point to a read error. V gene TRBV27 combines with J gene TRBJ1-4; TRBD1 is a possible D gene (5 bases). CDR1 is MNHEY and CDR2 is SMNVEV in the germline V gene (reference sequence). This CDR3 has 15 amino acids. Here the CDR3 DNA reads TGTGCCAGCAGTAGGAGGTGGGGCATATATGACAAACTGTTTTTT. It is translated as CASSRRWGIYDKLFF.

This clonotype was seen repeatedly, ten times or more. The V gene is TRBV7-6, the J gene TRBJ2-3; TRBD1 aligns across 9 bases. J lost 0 bases, V lost 2 bases, and 15 bases had no gene match. Per the germline V gene, CDR1 is SGHVS and CDR2 is FNYEAQ. The CDR3 loop spans 20 amino acids. CDR3 DNA sequence: TGTGCCAGCAGCTTATACGGGCTACAGGGGGCACTCACTAGCACAGATACGCAGTATTTT. This translates into CASSLYGLQGALTSTDTQYF.

This clonotype has a single count. Just one base apart from a much larger clone, this may be a read error. The CDR3 nucleotides read TGTGCCAGCAGCAGTGACAGGGGAATCTATGGCTACATCTTC. It yields the protein CASSSDRGIYGYIF. The chain uses TRBV5-4 and TRBJ1-2, with 8 bases fitting TRBD1. This CDR3 region has 14 residues. CDR1 is SGHNT, CDR2 YYREEE, per germline (reference sequence).

The chain recombines TRBV6-1 with TRBJ1-6; D possibly corresponds to TRBD1 (6 bases). Deletions cut 5 bases from V and 7 bases from J, with 15 bases between. From germline, CDR1 is MNHNS and CDR2 SASEGT. This CDR3 spans 15 amino acids. CDR3 nucleotides: TGTGCCAGCAGTCGACGACAGGAAATAAATTCACCCCTCCACTTT. It is translated as CASSRRQEINSPLHF.

This clonotype was seen more than once but under ten times. V is TRBV10-2 and J is TRBJ2-5; possible D gene TRBD2, 6 bases. The CDR3 runs 16 residues. Germline-derived CDR1 and CDR2 are WSHSY and SAAADI. Trimming stripped 8 bases from V and 0 bases from J, with 19 bases between. CDR3 loop: CASAPSGTYHQETQYF. The CDR3 nucleotides are TGCGCCAGCGCCCCCTCAGGGACTTACCACCAAGAGACCCAGTACTTC.

The chain links TRBV12-3 or TRBV12-4 to TRBJ2-1, with D uncertain. The V end was cut by 3 bases, the J end by 3 bases, with 6 bases between. CDR3 length: 13 residues. The CDR3 protein is CASSFDNYNEQFF. The CDR3 DNA sequence: TGTGCCAGCAGTTTCGACAACTACAATGAGCAGTTCTTC.

This clonotype was counted a few times. The chain combines TRBV6-5 with TRBJ1-3; 9 nucleotides line up with TRBD1. This CDR3 region has 17 residues. The junction had 6 bases not matched to a gene; V was cut back by 0 bases and J by 3 bases. Germline CDR1 is MNHEY and CDR2 is SVGAGI. The CDR3 DNA is TGTGCCAGCAGTTACTCGGCGACAGGGGGTGATGGAAACACCATATATTTT. This translates into CASSYSATGGDGNTIYF.

This clonotype was recorded a few times. The chain has TRBV11-2 and TRBJ2-2; weak D call: TRBD1 (7 bases). The CDR3 sequence is 16 residues long. Trimming removed 5 bases at V and 7 bases at J, with 20 bases between. Germline V CDR1 and CDR2: SGHAT, FQNNGV. CDR3 amino acids: CASSAGGTLRVGELFF. The CDR3 DNA sequence: TGTGCCAGCAGCGCAGGGGGGACCCTGAGGGTCGGGGAGCTGTTTTTT.

This clonotype was observed at least ten times. J is TRBJ2-7 and V is TRBV4-2; tentative D call: TRBD2 (5 bases). Germline values: CDR1 LGHNA, CDR2 YNFKEQ. V was cut by 0 bases and J by 9 bases, with 12 bases left in between. The CDR3 runs to 13 residues. Here the CDR3 DNA reads TGTGCCAGCAGCCAAGAGCGAGGGCATGGGCAGTACTTC. As protein: CASSQERGHGQYF.

This chain connects TRBV24-1 to TRBJ2-1; D is undetermined. Germline values: CDR1 KGHDR, CDR2 SFDVKD. Trimming removed 6 bases from V and 1 base from J, with 6 bases in between. CDR3 length: 13 residues. Here the CDR3 reads CATSLGSYNEQFF. The DNA for the CDR3 is TGTGCCACCAGTCTAGGATCCTACAATGAGCAGTTCTTC.

Comments on this clonotype: One end of the junction is discordant with germline, which a read error may explain. The V call is TRBV7-8, the J call TRBJ2-5, with D unclear. In germline, CDR1 is SGHVS, CDR2 FQNEAQ. The CDR3 has 11 amino acids. The CDR3: CASSHQETQCF. The CDR3 DNA sequence: TGTGCGAGCAGCCACCAAGAGACCCAGTGCTTC.

V and J are TRBV7-9 and TRBJ2-7, with D perhaps TRBD1 or TRBD2 (5 bases each). Trimming took off 0 bases at V and 2 bases at J, with 11 bases between the two ends. The V gene's germline CDR1 is SEHNR and CDR2 FQNEAQ (reference sequence). The CDR3 totals 15 residues. CDR3 sequence: CASSLAGTHPYEQYF. The CDR3 nucleotides read TGTGCCAGCAGCTTAGCGGGGACCCACCCCTACGAGCAGTACTTC.

This chain links TRBV10-3 with TRBJ2-2; a possible D gene is TRBD1 (6 bases). Trimming cost V 6 bases and J 3 bases, with 14 bases left between them. Germline V gene sequence: CDR1 ENHRY, CDR2 SYGVKD. The CDR3 spans 15 residues. CDR3 residues: CAISTGTKDTGELFF. CDR3 nucleotide sequence: TGTGCCATCAGCACCGGGACAAAGGACACCGGGGAGCTGTTTTTT.

In its sample, this clonotype was seen a few times. Just one base apart from a much larger clone, this may be a read error. The gene calls are TRBV6-1 and TRBJ2-7; D is perhaps TRBD2 (7 bases). CDR3 length: 14 residues. Per the germline V gene, CDR1 is MNHNS and CDR2 is SASEGT. With 7 bases removed from V and 3 bases from J, the gap between germline ends came to 16 bases. The DNA of the CDR3 is TGTGCCAGCACCGTCGGGGGGCCGGGCTACGAGCAGTACTTC. Amino acids: CASTVGGPGYEQYF.

This clonotype was picked up one time. The chain uses TRBV11-2 and TRBJ2-7; D may be TRBD1 (6 bases). Germline V CDR1 and CDR2: SGHAT, FQNNGV. This CDR3 comprises 17 residues. V lost 6 bases to trimming and J lost 4 bases, with 25 bases between them. In DNA form, the CDR3 reads TGTGCCAGCAGTTTAATCGGCTCATTAGACAGGCGGTACGAGCAGTACTTC. Its translation is CASSLIGSLDRRYEQYF.

V and J are TRBV19 and TRBJ2-1; TRBD2 agrees at 9 bases. The V gene end was trimmed by 8 bases and the J gene end by 3 bases; junction bases not matched to a gene: 5. Germline V lookup: CDR1 LNHDA, CDR2 SQIVND (reference sequence). There are 14 residues in the CDR3. The CDR3 is CASWSGGLYNEQFF. CDR3 coding DNA: TGTGCCAGTTGGAGCGGGGGGCTCTACAATGAGCAGTTCTTC. The full variable domain, its missing parts supplied by reference TRBV19 and TRBJ2-1, is DGGITQSPKYLFRKEGQNVTLSCEQNLNHDAMYWYRQDPGQGLRLIYYSQIVNDFQKGDIAEGYSVSREKKESFPLTVTSAQKNPTAFYLCASWSGGLYNEQFFGPGTRLTVL.

In its sample, this clonotype was seen a few times. The rearrangement uses TRBV7-2 and TRBJ2-7; no clear D. Germline assignment: CDR1 SGHTA and CDR2 FQGNSA. Trimming took off 8 bases at V and 6 bases at J, with 14 bases between the two ends. The CDR3 length is 12 residues. DNA for the CDR3: TGTGCCAGCGCTCGAGACGGCGGCGAGCAGTACTTC. Amino acid sequence: CASARDGGEQYF.

The rearrangement joins TRBV5-1 to TRBJ1-4; 7 bases are shared with TRBD1. V shed 1 base, J shed 6 bases, and the junction held 3 bases outside the gene matches. The CDR3 covers 14 residues. The germline CDR1 and CDR2 sequences are SGHRS and YFSETQ. DNA of the CDR3: TGCGCCAGCAGCTTGACAGGGGCCGATGAAAAACTGTTTTTT. Protein: CASSLTGADEKLFF.

Note on this clonotype: The junction does not match germline at one end; this may be a read error. The chain links TRBV7-2 to TRBJ2-7, with D perhaps matching TRBD1 or TRBD2 (5 bases each). Germline values: CDR1 SGHTA, CDR2 FQGNSA. The CDR3 is 15 amino acids. This CDR3 is CASSLAGPARTSALF. DNA for the CDR3: TGTGCCAGCAGCTTAGCGGGACCGGCTAGAACTTCGGCCCTCTTC. The variable domain in full, with the rest retrieved from reference TRBV7-2 and TRBJ2-7, is GAGVSQSPSNKVTEKGKDVELRCDPISGHTALYWYRQSLGQGLEFLIYFQGNSAPDKSGLPSDRFSAERTGGSVSTLTIQRTQQEDSAVYLCASSLAGPARTSALFGPGTRLTVT.